The 18 T cell receptor beta chains given below trace back to one sample, sequenced in a study of identifying expanded T cells in peripheral blood. TCRdb's copy holds only in-frame clones and misses some; the assay was immunoSEQ multiplex PCR. The sample records about 86,000 clones, about 85% being singletons. The specimen sequenced was blood. These receptor sequences come from a person aged 18 to 75 in good health.

The rearrangement uses TRBV6-5 and TRBJ1-2; 7 nucleotides match TRBD1. Losses at the gene ends were 6 bases for V and 8 bases for J; bases not matched to a gene: 9. Germline lookup yields CDR1 MNHEY and CDR2 SVGAGI. This CDR3 is built from 13 residues. The CDR3 region is CASRLMTGNGYTF. CDR3 nucleotides: TGTGCCAGCAGGTTAATGACAGGGAACGGCTACACCTTC.

The rearrangement links TRBV4-3 to TRBJ2-5; perhaps TRBD1 as D (7 bases). The V end was cut by 1 base, the J end by 3 bases, with 15 bases between. CDR3 length: 16 residues. From germline, CDR1 is LGHNA and CDR2 YSLEER. The CDR3 loop reads CASSQGRARGEETQYF. CDR3 nucleotides: TGCGCCAGCAGCCAAGGGAGGGCCAGGGGGGAAGAGACCCAGTACTTC.

Written as DNA, the CDR3 is TGTGCCACGGGCGGGGGTACCGACTCCACAGATACGCAGTATTTT. Residues: CATGGGTDSTDTQYF. The chain combines TRBV10-3 with TRBJ2-3; 7 bases line up with TRBD2. With 10 bases clipped from V and 2 bases from J, the junction kept 12 bases outside the gene matches. CDR3 size: 15 residues. Germline CDR1 and CDR2: ENHRY and SYGVKD.

The V call is TRBV30, the J call TRBJ1-1; D remains unclear. V was pared by 4 bases and J by 5 bases, with 8 bases between. Germline CDR1 and CDR2: GTSNPN and SVGIG (reference sequence). The CDR3 sequence is 11 residues long. The CDR3 DNA reads TGTGCCTGGAACGGGTTAACTGAAGCTTTCTTT. Residues: CAWNGLTEAFF.

V and J are TRBV6-5 and TRBJ2-5; D perhaps matches TRBD1 (5 bases). From germline, CDR1 is MNHEY and CDR2 SVGAGI. The CDR3 is made up of 14 amino acids. V was shortened by 2 bases and J by 5 bases, with 12 bases between the two germline ends. The CDR3 sequence: CASSYSQGGETQYF. Written as DNA, the CDR3 is TGTGCCAGCAGTTACAGTCAGGGTGGGGAGACCCAGTACTTC.

The rearrangement uses TRBV19 and TRBJ1-2, with D hard to call. The CDR3 covers 15 residues. CDR1 is LNHDA and CDR2 is SQIVND in the germline V gene (reference sequence). Between the trimmed V and J ends, which lost 6 bases and 5 bases, there was a span of 19 bases. CDR3 bases: TGTGCCAGTAGCTATGATAGTTCTTACCTTTATGGCTACACCTTC. Amino acid sequence: CASSYDSSYLYGYTF.

The chain combines TRBV30 with TRBJ2-3, with 9 nucleotides matching TRBD2. Germline V gene sequence: CDR1 GTSNPN, CDR2 SVGIG (reference sequence). The CDR3 extends over 15 amino acids. The V and J ends lost 2 bases and 2 bases, in that order; junction bases with no gene match: 5. DNA of the CDR3: TGTGCCTGGAGTAGACTAGCGGTATACACAGATACGCAGTATTTT. This gives the protein CAWSRLAVYTDTQYF. The full variable domain, rest sourced from reference TRBV30 and TRBJ2-3, is SQTIHQWPATLVQPVGSPLSLECTVEGTSNPNLYWYRQAAGRGLQLLFYSVGIGQISSEVPQNLSASRPQDRQFILSSKKLLLSDSGFYLCAWSRLAVYTDTQYFGPGTRLTVL.

This chain uses TRBV6-5 with TRBJ1-2; D perhaps matches TRBD1 (5 bases). The V gene's germline CDR1 is MNHEY and CDR2 SVGAGI. V lost 5 bases and J 8 bases, leaving 9 bases between the germline ends. The CDR3 has 11 residues. The DNA of the CDR3 is TGTGCCAGCAGTGAGGGGTGGGGCTACACCTTC. Its translation is CASSEGWGYTF.

This clone was recorded only once. CDR3: CASSTNGRNQPQHF. Here the CDR3 DNA reads TGTGCCAGCAGCACAAACGGGAGGAATCAGCCCCAGCATTTT. The V gene is TRBV7-8, the J gene TRBJ1-5; D is unresolved. In germline, CDR1 is SGHVS, CDR2 FQNEAQ. The V and J ends lost 5 bases and 4 bases respectively, with 12 bases between them. The CDR3 runs to 14 residues.

The gene calls are TRBV11-2 and TRBJ2-6; D remains unclear. The CDR3 length is 12 residues. Trimming pared 4 bases from V and 2 bases from J, leaving 0 bases between. Germline values: CDR1 SGHAT, CDR2 FQNNGV. CDR3 amino acids: CASSSGANVLTF. CDR3 DNA: TGTGCCAGCAGCTCTGGGGCCAACGTCCTGACTTTC.

This chain joins TRBV28 and TRBJ2-5, with D possibly being TRBD1 (7 bases). CDR3 size: 18 residues. CDR1 is MDHEN, CDR2 SYDVKM, per germline. The germline V and J ends were trimmed by 5 bases and 4 bases, with 26 bases remaining between them. DNA of the CDR3: TGTGCCAGCAGTGGTCCCAGTTATGAGACAGGGAGGAGAGAGACCCAGTACTTC. Translating it yields CASSGPSYETGRRETQYF.

The chain is built from TRBV6-1 and TRBJ2-2; 7 bases line up with TRBD1. After removal of 9 bases from V and 0 bases from J, the junction contained 7 bases not matched to a gene. Per germline, CDR1 MNHNS and CDR2 SASEGT. This CDR3 region has 15 residues. The CDR3 loop reads CASQQGTANTGELFF. The CDR3 DNA follows: TGTGCCAGTCAACAGGGGACCGCGAACACCGGGGAGCTGTTTTTT.

J is TRBJ1-5 and V is TRBV4-1; D is uncertain. The germline V gene has CDR1 MGHRA and CDR2 YSYEKL. The CDR3 loop spans 16 amino acids. V shed 2 bases and J shed 0 bases, with 11 bases lying between them. CDR3 region: CASSQNPVDSNQPQHF. The CDR3 DNA is TGCGCCAGCAGCCAAAACCCCGTCGATAGCAATCAGCCCCAGCATTTT.

This sequence joins TRBV5-6 and TRBJ2-2; no clear D. V gave up 5 bases and J gave up 5 bases, with 7 bases separating them. The CDR3 spans 12 residues. Germline loops: CDR1 SGHDT, CDR2 YYEEEE. The CDR3 is CASRAPTGELFF. The CDR3 DNA reads as TGTGCCAGCAGGGCACCTACCGGGGAGCTGTTTTTT.

This clone was detected a few times. This chain joins TRBV11-2 and TRBJ2-3, with D perhaps matching TRBD2 (6 bases). This CDR3 region has 14 residues. Germline loops: CDR1 SGHAT, CDR2 FQNNGV. Trimming removed 2 bases at V and 6 bases at J, with 12 bases between. In DNA, the CDR3 is TGTGCCAGCAGCTTAATGGGGGGTGGGGATACGCAGTATTTT. It encodes CASSLMGGGDTQYF.

The chain links TRBV19 to TRBJ2-7; no definite D call. Per the germline V gene, CDR1 is LNHDA and CDR2 is SQIVND (reference sequence). V lost 3 bases, J lost 0 bases, and 9 bases lay in between. The length of the CDR3 is 14 residues. CDR3 nucleotides: TGTGCCAGTAGTATCGTCCAGTTCTCCTACGAGCAGTACTTC. Translating gives CASSIVQFSYEQYF.

The V and J genes are TRBV5-8 and TRBJ2-3; 7 bases align to TRBD1. The CDR3 runs to 17 residues. V dropped 4 bases and J dropped 4; count of bases not matched to a gene: 15. Germline assignment: CDR1 SGHTS and CDR2 YDEGEE. The chain's CDR3 is CASSLEQGLDLSDTQYF. As DNA, the CDR3 is TGTGCCAGCAGCCTGGAACAGGGGTTGGATTTGTCAGATACGCAGTATTTT.

The J gene is TRBJ2-3, the V gene TRBV5-1; the match to TRBD2 covers 9 bases. Unmatched junction bases numbered 7, after V lost 0 bases and J lost 2 bases. Germline loops: CDR1 SGHRS, CDR2 YFSETQ. The CDR3 spans 17 residues. CDR3 protein: CASSLGWVAGVTDTQYF. For the CDR3, the DNA is TGCGCCAGCAGCTTGGGTTGGGTAGCGGGGGTCACAGATACGCAGTATTTT.